Listed below are T cell receptor beta chains from one sample, sequenced in a study of blood T cell repertoires in COVID-19. Sequencing was performed with immunoSEQ multiplex PCR; in TCRdb, only in-frame clones are kept and a portion is missing. The sample comprises about 80,000 clones, approximately 80% of which are singletons, and about 12% rests with the top ten. Source material: peripheral blood. The receptors stem from a human donor in a cohort sampled during active COVID-19. The CDR3 runs from the conserved cysteine through the conserved F or W. D genes are given only for firm matches. Expanded clones get a size class; other rows say once, few or many, or leave the size out.

>TRBJ1-2|TRBV28|.|TRBD1|13
CASSPGQNYGYTF
TGTGCCAGCAGCCCGGGACAGAACTATGGCTACACCTTC
>TRBJ1-2|TRBV10-2|.|.|14
CASSEEGTNYGYTF
TGCGCCAGCAGTGAAGAGGGAACTAACTATGGCTACACCTTC
>TRBJ2-1|TRBV10-3|.|TRBD1|16
CAISELGQGVFSEQFF
TGTGCCATCAGTGAGTTAGGACAGGGGGTTTTTTCTGAGCAGTTCTTC
>TRBJ1-5|TRBV12-3/TRBV12-4|.|.|13
CASSLGRGQPQHF
TGTGCCAGCAGTTTAGGAAGGGGCCAGCCCCAGCATTTT
>TRBJ2-3|TRBV18|.|.|15
CASSPPSGGTDTQYF
TGTGCCAGCTCACCACCGTCAGGGGGCACAGATACGCAGTATTTT
>TRBJ2-2|TRBV5-1|.|TRBD1|15
CASSNRGLFTGELFF
TGCGCCAGCAGCAACAGGGGGCTTTTCACCGGGGAGCTGTTTTTT
>TRBJ2-7|TRBV3-1/TRBV3-2|.|.|11
CASSENTEQYF
TGTGCCAGCAGCGAAAACACCGAGCAGTACTTC
>TRBJ2-1|TRBV5-4|.|.|14
CASSLEGWTNEQFF
TGTGCCAGCAGCTTAGAGGGATGGACCAATGAGCAGTTCTTC
>TRBJ2-7|TRBV11-2|.|TRBD1|18
CASSLFFSEGQGAYEQYF
TGTGCCAGCAGCTTATTCTTTTCGGAGGGACAGGGGGCCTACGAGCAGTACTTC
>TRBJ2-3|TRBV7-9|.|TRBD1|14
CATTGTGSTDTQYF
TGTGCCACTACCGGGACAGGAAGCACAGATACGCAGTATTTT
>TRBJ2-7|TRBV27|.|TRBD2|14
CASSFSSGAYEQYF
TGTGCCAGCAGTTTTTCTAGCGGGGCTTACGAGCAGTACTTC
>TRBJ1-4|TRBV9|.|TRBD1|15
CASSPGGKTNEKLFF
TGTGCCAGCAGCCCAGGGGGCAAAACTAATGAAAAACTGTTTTTT
>TRBJ2-7|TRBV5-1|few|TRBD2|17
CASRKTSGGAGSYEQYF
TGCGCCAGCAGAAAGACTAGCGGGGGGGCCGGCTCCTACGAGCAGTACTTC
>TRBJ2-1|TRBV19|.|.|12
CASTGDYNEQFF
TGTGCCAGTACCGGGGATTACAATGAGCAGTTCTTC